What follows is one TCR beta chain and its context. The data were produced by immunoSEQ multiplex PCR, yet TCRdb's version contains in-frame clones alone and is incomplete. The sample carries approximately 170,000 clones, 80% recorded once. J lost 9 bases, V lost 1 base, and 13 bases had no gene match. Germline V gene lookup returns CDR1 SGHVS and CDR2 FNYEAQ. This CDR3 region has 17 residues. These data originate in a study of blood T cell repertoires in COVID-19. V and J are TRBV7-6 and TRBJ1-4; 8 bases fit TRBD1. The sample taken for sequencing was PBMCs or T cells enriched from blood (not recorded which). The sequence was collected from a man aged 40-55 years who had recovered from COVID-19. CDR3 loop: CASSLVALGQETQKLFF. The CDR3 coding sequence is TGTGCCAGCAGCTTAGTGGCATTGGGACAGGAGACCCAAAAACTGTTTTTT.